This T cell receptor (beta chain) came from a study of blood T cells in healthy people across ages. Each sample used at least 7 million PBMCs. Through a sample-barcoded 5' primer and a J-beta primer mix, a second PCR was run for about 6 to 11 cycles. The template-switch adaptor was a 5' adaptor with 12 random nucleotides. It tagged each cDNA molecule. TCRdb fed the 5' RACE reads into MiXCR, producing one record per CDR3 protein. The table includes hundreds of thousands of distinct CDR3 sequences, approximately 30% detected once. This clonotype was recorded at least ten times. The CDR3 is 14 amino acids. Per the germline V gene, CDR1 is MGHDK and CDR2 is SYGVNS. V lost 1 base, J lost 9 bases, and 14 bases lay in between.

Sequencing input: blood. The V and J genes are TRBV25-1 and TRBJ2-3; a weak D match, TRBD1 (6 bases). The sequence was collected from a woman older than 75 in good health. As DNA, the CDR3 is TGTGCCAGCAGTGAATCAAACAGGGTGGAGACGCAGTATTTT. Encoded protein: CASSESNRVETQYF.